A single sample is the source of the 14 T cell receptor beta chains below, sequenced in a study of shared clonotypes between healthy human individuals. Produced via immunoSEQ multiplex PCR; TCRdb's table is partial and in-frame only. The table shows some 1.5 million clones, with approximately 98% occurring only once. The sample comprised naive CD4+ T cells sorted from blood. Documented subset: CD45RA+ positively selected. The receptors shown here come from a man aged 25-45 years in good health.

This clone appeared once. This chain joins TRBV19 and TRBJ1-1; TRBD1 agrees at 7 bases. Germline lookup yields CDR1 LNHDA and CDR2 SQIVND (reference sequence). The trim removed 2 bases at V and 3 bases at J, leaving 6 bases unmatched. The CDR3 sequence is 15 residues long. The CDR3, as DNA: TGTGCCAGTAGTATAACAGGGGTTGTGGACACTGAAGCTTTCTTT. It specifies CASSITGVVDTEAFF.

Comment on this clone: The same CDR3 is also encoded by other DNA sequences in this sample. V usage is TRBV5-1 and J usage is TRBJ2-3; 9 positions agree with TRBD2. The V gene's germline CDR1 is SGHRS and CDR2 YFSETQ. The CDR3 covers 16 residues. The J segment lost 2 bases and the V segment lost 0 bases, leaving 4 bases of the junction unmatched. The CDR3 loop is CASSLGASGITDTQYF. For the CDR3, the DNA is TGCGCCAGCAGCTTGGGGGCTAGCGGGATCACAGATACGCAGTATTTT.

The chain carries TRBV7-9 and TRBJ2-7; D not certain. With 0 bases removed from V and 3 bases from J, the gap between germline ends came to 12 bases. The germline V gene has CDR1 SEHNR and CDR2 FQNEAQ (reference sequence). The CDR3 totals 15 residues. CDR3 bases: TGTGCCAGCAGCTTAGCCCAGCCAGAAATCTACGAGCAGTACTTC. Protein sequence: CASSLAQPEIYEQYF.

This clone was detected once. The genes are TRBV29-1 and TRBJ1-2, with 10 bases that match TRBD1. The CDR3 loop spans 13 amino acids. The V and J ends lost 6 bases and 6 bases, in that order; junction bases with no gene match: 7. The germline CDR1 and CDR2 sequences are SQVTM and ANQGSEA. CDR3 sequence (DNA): TGCAGCGTCCTGACAGGGGGCAGAGATGGCTACACCTTC. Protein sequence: CSVLTGGRDGYTF.

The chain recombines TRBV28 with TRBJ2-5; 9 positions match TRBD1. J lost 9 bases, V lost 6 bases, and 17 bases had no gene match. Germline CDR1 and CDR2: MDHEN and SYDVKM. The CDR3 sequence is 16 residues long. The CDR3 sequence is CASSSQGQGSPRAQYF. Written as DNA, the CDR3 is TGTGCCAGCAGCAGCCAGGGACAGGGTTCCCCGAGGGCCCAGTACTTC. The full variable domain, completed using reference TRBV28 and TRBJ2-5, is DVKVTQSSRYLVKRTGEKVFLECVQDMDHENMFWYRQDPGLGLRLIYFSYDVKMKEKGDIPEGYSVSREKKERFSLILESASTNQTSMYLCASSSQGQGSPRAQYFGPGTRLLVL.

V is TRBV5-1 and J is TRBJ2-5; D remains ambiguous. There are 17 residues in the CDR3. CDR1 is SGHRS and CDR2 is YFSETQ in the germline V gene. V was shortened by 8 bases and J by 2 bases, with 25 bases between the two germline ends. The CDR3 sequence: CASQLSMRSWAQETQYF. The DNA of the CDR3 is TGCGCCAGTCAGCTTAGTATGCGGAGTTGGGCACAAGAGACCCAGTACTTC.

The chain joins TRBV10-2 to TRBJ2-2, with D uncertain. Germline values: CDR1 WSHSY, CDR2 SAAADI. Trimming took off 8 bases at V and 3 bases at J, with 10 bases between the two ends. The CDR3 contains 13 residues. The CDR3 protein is CASVKSDTGELFF. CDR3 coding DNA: TGCGCCAGCGTGAAGAGCGACACCGGGGAGCTGTTTTTT.

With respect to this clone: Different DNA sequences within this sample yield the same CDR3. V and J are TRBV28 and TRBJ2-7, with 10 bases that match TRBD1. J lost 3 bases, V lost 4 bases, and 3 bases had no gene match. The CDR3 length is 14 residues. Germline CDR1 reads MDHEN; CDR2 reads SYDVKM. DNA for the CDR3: TGTGCCAGCAGTTCCCGGGACAGGGGCTACGAGCAGTACTTC. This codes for CASSSRDRGYEQYF.

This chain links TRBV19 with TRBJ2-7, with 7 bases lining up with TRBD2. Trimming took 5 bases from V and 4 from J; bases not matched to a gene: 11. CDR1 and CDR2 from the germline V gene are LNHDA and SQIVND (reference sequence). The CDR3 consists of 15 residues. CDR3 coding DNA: TGTGCCAGTAGTCCCACCAGCGGGATACGATACGAGCAGTACTTC. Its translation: CASSPTSGIRYEQYF.

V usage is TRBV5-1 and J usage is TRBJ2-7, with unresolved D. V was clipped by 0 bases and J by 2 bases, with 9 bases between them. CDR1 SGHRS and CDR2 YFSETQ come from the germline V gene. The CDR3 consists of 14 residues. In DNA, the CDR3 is TGCGCCAGCAGCTTGGGCTGGCAGACCTACGAGCAGTACTTC. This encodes CASSLGWQTYEQYF.

For the CDR3, the DNA is TGTGCCAGCAGTTTATCTTTTTCCTGGGGCGTGAACAATGAGCAGTTCTTC. Amino acid sequence: CASSLSFSWGVNNEQFF. The chain recombines TRBV27 with TRBJ2-1; weak D call: TRBD1 (5 bases). The CDR3 is made up of 17 amino acids. With 0 bases removed from V and 5 bases from J, the gap between germline ends came to 17 bases. The germline CDR1 and CDR2 sequences are MNHEY and SMNVEV (reference sequence).

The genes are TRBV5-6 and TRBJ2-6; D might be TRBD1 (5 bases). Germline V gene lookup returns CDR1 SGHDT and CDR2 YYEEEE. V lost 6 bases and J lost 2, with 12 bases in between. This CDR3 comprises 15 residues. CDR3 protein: CASNQRQPGANVLTF. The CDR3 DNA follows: TGTGCCAGCAACCAACGACAGCCTGGGGCCAACGTCCTGACTTTC.

CDR3 sequence (DNA): TGTGCCAGCAGTTACGTAGGCCACCCTGGAAACACCATATATTTT. Amino acid sequence: CASSYVGHPGNTIYF. The J gene is TRBJ1-3, the V gene TRBV6-6; D unresolved. The CDR3 is made up of 15 amino acids. The V end lost 2 bases, the J end lost 2 bases, and 10 bases lay between the germline ends. The V gene's germline CDR1 is MNHNY and CDR2 SVGAGI (reference sequence).

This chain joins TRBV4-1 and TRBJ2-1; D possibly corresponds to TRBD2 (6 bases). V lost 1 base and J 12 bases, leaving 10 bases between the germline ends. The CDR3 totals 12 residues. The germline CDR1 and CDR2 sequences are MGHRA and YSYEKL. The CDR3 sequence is CASSQGRGRQFF. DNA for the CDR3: TGCGCCAGCAGCCAAGGACGGGGGAGGCAGTTCTTC.